This T cell receptor beta chain was recorded in a study of shared clonotypes between healthy human individuals (dated by TCRdb to 2020 to 2022). Background on the whole study: Three men and two women, aged 18 to 49 years, made up the cohort. For each donor, CD4 naive and CD4 memory were each given three plates, CD8 naive was given two plates, and CD8 memory was given one plate. Blood TCR repertoires of roughly 5 healthy adults were deeply sequenced to estimate repertoire size and the extent of clonotype sharing between individuals. Libraries were prepared and TCR repertoires were sequenced by different laboratories using diverse techniques, in order to increase sequencing depth and limit assay-specific biases. Leukapheresis yielded between about 0.9 and 9.5 billion PBMCs per donor.

The donors were healthy, HIV-negative adults with no recently reported acute infections or vaccinations. Every donor was a Caucasian adult residing in Nashville, Tennessee, USA. CD4+ T cells were enriched by magnetic negative selection, after which naive cells were positively selected on CD45RA and the negative fraction was taken as the memory subset. Blood was obtained by leukapheresis, after which PBMCs were separated by Ficoll-Histopaque density gradient centrifugation and cryopreserved in liquid nitrogen vapor phase. Purity and quantity of every magnetically sorted T cell population were checked by analytical flow cytometry. Genomic DNA was isolated from each sorted fraction and quantified by UV absorbance on a Nanodrop 2000c. To note about this clone: Its specific antigen is unknown. No per-base quality is available; no much larger clone lies one base away.

Study-wide conclusions, independent of this receptor: Even with the large sequencing depth, rarefaction of the sorted-subset datasets indicated that sequencing was incomplete. Larger estimated clonotype richness was generally found for naive subsets than for memory subsets. Compared with non-shared clonotypes, the clonotypes found in all four sorted-subset donors had higher generation probabilities. Sampling was limited to blood, and TCR repertoires in tissue likely differ from TCR repertoires in blood. About 5% of naive CD4, 3.5% of naive CD8, approximately 2.2% of memory CD4, and roughly 0.4% of memory CD8 clonotypes were shared across a few donors. Because the study included a small number of donors, the genetic and exposure-history diversity represented was limited. Pairwise subsampling indicated that sequencing depth was expected to affect the degree of clonotype sharing among donors.

Using the deep immunoSEQ assay, TCR CDR3 regions were amplified from genomic DNA by multiplex PCR. For each cell subset, the extracted genomic DNA was distributed evenly across all wells of several immunoSEQ 96-well plates, and each plate served as one replicate. For sorted subsets, each replicate PCR was loaded with approximately 200 ng genomic DNA, equivalent to 30,000 to 35,000 T cell genomes. The purified libraries were quantified using a Qubit 3.0 fluorometer, sized with a Bioanalyzer 2100, and then quantified again using the KAPA Library Quantification kit. Every immunoSEQ 96-well plate was sequenced on a separate single-read 150-cycle Illumina NextSeq 550 flow cell. As for the authors' bioinformatics: The immunoSEQ output contained only junctional sequences without quality scores, so filtering could not match that applied to full-length reads. Sequences were annotated with PyIR, a Python wrapper for IgBLAST v1.9, using IMGT germline references to assign V/J genes and CDR3. Any read was removed if the V/J assignment was weak (E-value above 1e-6), the CDR3 was missing, or the read contained stop codons, out-of-frame junctions, or ambiguous translated residues. V3J clonotypes were defined by identical inferred V gene, J gene, and CDR3 amino acid sequence. Percentage overlap between repertoires was calculated by dividing the number of shared unique clonotypes by the size of the smaller repertoire. Three approaches were used to assess repertoire richness: RTK rarefaction, the Chao1 estimator, and Recon v2.1 estimates of unobserved clonotypes. For all TCRbeta clonotypes obtained by the gDNA method from a few donors, generation probabilities were computed with OLGA. The source is immuneACCESS, and TCRdb retained only in-frame sequences with V and J called. Part of the clones is not carried over; for the studies checked, unresolved V genes explain less than half of this, and the remainder is unexplained. V and J calls and clone size are those listed in that table; D and trimming were worked out from the DNA. For this sample there are a few hundred thousand clones; over 60% appear just once. Together, the top ten hold over 8.5% of the sample.

V is reduced by 5 bases and J by 0 bases, leaving a spacing of 11 bases between them. Inclusive of the bounding cysteine and phenylalanine, the CDR3 is 15 residues long. The read is trimmed to its CDR3 DNA, 45 bases read in frame from base 1. The germline V gene supplies CDR1 MDHEN and CDR2 SYDVKM. The sequence joins TRBV28 to TRBJ2-1, with no reliable assignment of the D segment. This sequence originates from a young man in good health. The specimen was memory CD4+ T cells sorted from blood. This specimen's cell subset or site label, per the study, means: CD45RA-negative fraction. The CDR3 protein is CASSTIESSYNEQFF. At the DNA level, the sequence is TGTGCCAGCAGTACCATCGAGAGCTCCTACAATGAGCAGTTCTTC.